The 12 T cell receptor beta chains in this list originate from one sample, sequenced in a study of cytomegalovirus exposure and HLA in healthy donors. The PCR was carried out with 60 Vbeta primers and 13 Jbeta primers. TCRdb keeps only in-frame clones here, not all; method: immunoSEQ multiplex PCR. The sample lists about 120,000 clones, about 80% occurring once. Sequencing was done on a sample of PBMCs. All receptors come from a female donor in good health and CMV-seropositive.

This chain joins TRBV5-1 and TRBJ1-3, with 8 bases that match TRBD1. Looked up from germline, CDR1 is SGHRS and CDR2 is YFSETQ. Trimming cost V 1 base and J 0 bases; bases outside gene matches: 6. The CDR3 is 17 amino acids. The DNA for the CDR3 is TGCGCCAGCAGCTTGTTCGGGACAGGAAGCTCTGGAAACACCATATATTTT. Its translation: CASSLFGTGSSGNTIYF.

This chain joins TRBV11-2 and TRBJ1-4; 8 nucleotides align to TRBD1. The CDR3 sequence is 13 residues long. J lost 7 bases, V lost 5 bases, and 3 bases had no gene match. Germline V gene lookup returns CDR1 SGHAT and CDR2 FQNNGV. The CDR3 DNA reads TGTGCCAGCAGCCCTGACAGGGGTGAAAAACTGTTTTTT. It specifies CASSPDRGEKLFF.

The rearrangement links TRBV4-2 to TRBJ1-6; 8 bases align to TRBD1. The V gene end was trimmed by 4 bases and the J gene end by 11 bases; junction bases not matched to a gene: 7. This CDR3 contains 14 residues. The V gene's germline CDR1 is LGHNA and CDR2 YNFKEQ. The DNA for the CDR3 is TGTGCCAGCAGCCGGCAGGACAGGGAGACACCCCTCCACTTT. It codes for CASSRQDRETPLHF.

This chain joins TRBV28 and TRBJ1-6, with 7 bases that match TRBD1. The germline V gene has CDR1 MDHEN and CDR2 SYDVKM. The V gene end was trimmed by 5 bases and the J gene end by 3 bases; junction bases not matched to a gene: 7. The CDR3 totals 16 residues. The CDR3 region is CASSPPQGVYNSPLHF. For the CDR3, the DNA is TGTGCCAGCAGTCCACCTCAGGGGGTCTATAATTCACCCCTCCACTTT. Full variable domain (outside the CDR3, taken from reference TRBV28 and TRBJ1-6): DVKVTQSSRYLVKRTGEKVFLECVQDMDHENMFWYRQDPGLGLRLIYFSYDVKMKEKGDIPEGYSVSREKKERFSLILESASTNQTSMYLCASSPPQGVYNSPLHFGNGTRLTVT.

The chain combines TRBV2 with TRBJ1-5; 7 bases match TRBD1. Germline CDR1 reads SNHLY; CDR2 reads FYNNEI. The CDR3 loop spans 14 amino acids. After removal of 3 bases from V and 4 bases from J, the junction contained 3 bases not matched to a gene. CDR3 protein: CASSDWDRNQPQHF. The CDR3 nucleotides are TGTGCCAGCAGTGACTGGGACAGAAATCAGCCCCAGCATTTT. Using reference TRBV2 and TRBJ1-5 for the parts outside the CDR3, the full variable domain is EPEVTQTPSHQVTQMGQEVILRCVPISNHLYFYWYRQILGQKVEFLVSFYNNEISEKSEIFDDQFSVERPDGSNFTLKIRSTKLEDSAMYFCASSDWDRNQPQHFGDGTRLSIL.

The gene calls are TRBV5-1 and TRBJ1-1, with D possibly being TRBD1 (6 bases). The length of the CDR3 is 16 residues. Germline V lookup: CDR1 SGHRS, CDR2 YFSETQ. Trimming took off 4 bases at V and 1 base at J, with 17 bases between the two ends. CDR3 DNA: TGCGCCAGCAGCACTTACGGACAGTTACAGAACACTGAAGCTTTCTTT. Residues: CASSTYGQLQNTEAFF.

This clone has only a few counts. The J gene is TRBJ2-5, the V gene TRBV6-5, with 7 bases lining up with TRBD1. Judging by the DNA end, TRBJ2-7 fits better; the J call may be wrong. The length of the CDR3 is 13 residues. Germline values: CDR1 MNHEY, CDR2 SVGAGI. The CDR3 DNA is TGTGCCAGCAGTCAGAAGGGGGCTGACGAGCAGTACTTC. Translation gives CASSQKGADEQYF.

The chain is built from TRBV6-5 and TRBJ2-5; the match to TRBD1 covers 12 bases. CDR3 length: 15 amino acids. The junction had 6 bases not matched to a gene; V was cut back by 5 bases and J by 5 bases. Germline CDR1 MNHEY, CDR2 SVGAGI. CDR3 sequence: CASSPAGTGGETQYF. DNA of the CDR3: TGTGCCAGCAGTCCCGCCGGGACAGGGGGCGAGACCCAGTACTTC.

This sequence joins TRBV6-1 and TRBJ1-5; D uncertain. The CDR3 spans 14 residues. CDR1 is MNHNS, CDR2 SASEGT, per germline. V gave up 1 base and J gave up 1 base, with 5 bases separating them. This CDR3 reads CASSEVGSNQPQHF. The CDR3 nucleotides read TGTGCCAGCAGTGAAGTGGGCAGCAATCAGCCCCAGCATTTT.

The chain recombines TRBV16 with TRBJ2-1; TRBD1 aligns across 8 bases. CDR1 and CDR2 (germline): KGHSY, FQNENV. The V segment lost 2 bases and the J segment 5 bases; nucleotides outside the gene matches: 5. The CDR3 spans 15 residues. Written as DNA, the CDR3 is TGTGCCAGCAGCCAACAGCGGACAGGGAACAATGAGCAGTTCTTC. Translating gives CASSQQRTGNNEQFF.

CDR3 in amino acids: CASSPITGQPTDTQYF. CDR3 in DNA: TGTGCCAGCTCACCCATAACGGGACAGCCCACAGATACGCAGTATTTT. The chain uses TRBV18 and TRBJ2-3; 7 bases agree with TRBD1. The junction had 8 bases not matched to a gene; V was cut back by 3 bases and J by 2 bases. The germline V gene encodes CDR1 KGHSH and CDR2 LQKENI. The CDR3 totals 16 residues.

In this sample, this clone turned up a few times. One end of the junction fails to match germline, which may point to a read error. CDR3: CASSSGTGTTNEKLFF. In nucleotides, the CDR3 is TGTGCCAGCAGCTCCGGCACGGGGACAACAAATGAAAAACTGTTTTTT. The V and J genes are TRBV13 and TRBJ1-4, with a tentative D call TRBD1 (6 bases). CDR3 size: 16 residues. Germline V gene data show CDR1 as PRHDT and CDR2 as FYEKMQ (reference sequence). Drawing the rest from reference TRBV13 and TRBJ1-4, the complete variable domain is AAGVIQSPRHLIKEKRETATLKCYPIPRHDTVYWYQQGPGQDPQFLISFYEKMQSDKGSIPDRFSAQQFSDYHSELNMSSLELGDSALYFCASSSGTGTTNEKLFFGSGTQLSVL.